A single sample gave rise to the 17 T cell receptor beta chains below, sequenced in a study of T cells in Graves' hyperthyroidism and ophthalmopathy. Template material for amplifying TCR beta CDR3 regions consisted of RNA transcripts. When the TCR CDR3 underwent first-round RT-PCR, the HTBI primer set was used. MiXCR, run by TCRdb on the multiplex PCR reads, gives a single entry per CDR3 protein. The table includes a few hundred thousand distinct CDR3 sequences, less than 20% detected once. Sample: blood. The receptors shown here come from a young woman with Graves' hyperthyroidism.

This clonotype has a count of ten or more. The rearrangement joins TRBV11-2 to TRBJ2-1; D assignment may be TRBD1 or TRBD2 (6 bases each). Germline V lookup: CDR1 SGHAT, CDR2 FQNNGV. V lost 2 bases to trimming and J lost 5 bases, with 16 bases between them. This CDR3 contains 16 residues. The CDR3 sequence is CASSLIRGGRDNEQFF. The CDR3 DNA follows: TGTGCCAGCAGCTTAATCCGAGGGGGGCGGGACAATGAGCAGTTCTTC.

The sample holds many counts of this clonotype. V gene TRBV6-1 combines with J gene TRBJ1-5, with TRBD1 as a possible D gene (5 bases). With 0 bases removed from V and 7 bases from J, the gap between germline ends came to 10 bases. The CDR3 consists of 14 residues. The germline gives CDR1 MNHNS, CDR2 SASEGT. The CDR3 sequence: CASSEAKAGQPQHF. The CDR3 DNA sequence: TGTGCCAGCAGTGAAGCGAAGGCAGGGCAGCCCCAGCATTTT.

The table lists this clonotype with many counts. The V gene is TRBV12-5, the J gene TRBJ1-2, with D unclear. Trimming took 1 base from V and 6 from J, leaving 6 bases between them. The CDR3 is 12 residues long. Germline lookup yields CDR1 LGHNT and CDR2 FRNRAP. CDR3 DNA sequence: TGTGCTAGTGGTTTGGGGTTGGATGGCTACACCTTC. The encoded protein is CASGLGLDGYTF.

This clonotype occurred many times. The chain recombines TRBV12-5 with TRBJ1-2; no definite D call. From germline, CDR1 is LGHNT and CDR2 FRNRAP. Trimming left V 1 base short and J 4 bases short, with 10 bases between. This CDR3 spans 14 amino acids. CDR3 sequence reads: CASGLDLPVYGYTF. The CDR3 DNA follows: TGTGCTAGTGGTTTGGACCTGCCCGTCTATGGCTACACCTTC.

At least ten counts were recorded for this clonotype. The chain has TRBV6-1 and TRBJ1-2; no definite D call. The V end lost 2 bases, the J end lost 4 bases, and 17 bases lay between the germline ends. CDR3 length: 16 amino acids. CDR1 MNHNS and CDR2 SASEGT come from the germline V gene. The CDR3 loop reads CASSERAEPSLYGYTF. The CDR3 nucleotides read TGTGCCAGCAGTGAAAGGGCGGAACCGTCCCTCTATGGCTACACCTTC.

The chain employs TRBV2 and TRBJ1-1; D unresolved. Germline V lookup: CDR1 SNHLY, CDR2 FYNNEI. Trimming pared 2 bases from V and 1 base from J, leaving 5 bases between. The CDR3 spans 13 residues. The CDR3 DNA reads as TGTGCCAGCAGTGAATTAGAGAACACTGAAGCTTTCTTT. It is translated as CASSELENTEAFF. Supplemented by reference TRBV2 and TRBJ1-1, the full variable domain reads EPEVTQTPSHQVTQMGQEVILRCVPISNHLYFYWYRQILGQKVEFLVSFYNNEISEKSEIFDDQFSVERPDGSNFTLKIRSTKLEDSAMYFCASSELENTEAFFGQGTRLTVV.

In its sample, this clonotype was seen many times. The genes are TRBV20-1 and TRBJ2-7, with 11 bases identical to TRBD2. Germline lookup yields CDR1 DFQATT and CDR2 SNEGSKA (reference sequence). The ends lost 5 bases at V and 0 bases at J; junction bases unmatched: 3. The CDR3 is 14 residues long. CDR3 DNA: TGCAGTGCTCGTAGCGGGGGGGACTCCTACGAGCAGTACTTC. It codes for CSARSGGDSYEQYF.

There are many counts of this clonotype. The chain links TRBV30 to TRBJ1-2; D possibly corresponds to TRBD1 (5 bases). The CDR3 is made up of 13 amino acids. Trimming shortened V by 1 base and J by 4 bases, and 10 bases separated the two germline ends. Germline V gene data show CDR1 as GTSNPN and CDR2 as SVGIG (reference sequence). CDR3 bases: TGTGCCTGGAGTGGGGGGGATTTCTATGGCTACACCTTC. Protein: CAWSGGDFYGYTF.

CDR3 coding DNA: TGTGCCAGCAGTGACAGGGAGGCAAGCGAGCAGTACTTC. Translating it yields CASSDREASEQYF. The rearrangement joins TRBV6-1 to TRBJ2-7; D may be TRBD2 (6 bases). Trimming took off 3 bases at V and 6 bases at J, with 12 bases between the two ends. Germline-derived CDR1 and CDR2 are MNHNS and SASEGT. There are 13 residues in the CDR3.

This clonotype appeared many times. The V and J genes are TRBV10-3 and TRBJ1-5, with 10 nucleotides matching TRBD1. Per the germline V gene, CDR1 is ENHRY and CDR2 is SYGVKD. The CDR3 contains 15 residues. J was trimmed by 6 bases and V by 4 bases; bases with no gene match: 6. Written as DNA, the CDR3 is TGTGCCATCAGTGCTGACAGGGGGCTTAGTCAGCCCCAGCATTTT. It translates to CAISADRGLSQPQHF.

This clonotype was seen repeatedly, ten times or more. The rearrangement joins TRBV6-5 to TRBJ2-7; possibly TRBD2 for D (6 bases). This CDR3 is 15 amino acids long. The germline V gene has CDR1 MNHEY and CDR2 SVGAGI. V dropped 1 base and J dropped 1 base, with 11 bases sitting between them. The CDR3 spells CASSYWRGSSYEQYF. CDR3 nucleotide sequence: TGTGCCAGCAGTTACTGGCGGGGCTCTTCCTACGAGCAGTACTTC.

This chain links TRBV19 with TRBJ1-4, with TRBD1 matching over 7 bases. The ends lost 6 bases at V and 7 bases at J; junction bases unmatched: 8. Germline V gene data show CDR1 as LNHDA and CDR2 as SQIVND (reference sequence). This CDR3 is 14 amino acids long. The chain's CDR3 is CASRDPGGSEKLFF. The CDR3 nucleotides read TGTGCCAGTAGGGACCCAGGGGGTTCTGAAAAACTGTTTTTT.

The chain has TRBV2 and TRBJ2-7; 7 nucleotides agree with TRBD1. Germline assignment: CDR1 SNHLY and CDR2 FYNNEI. With V trimmed by 6 bases and J by 3 bases, 11 bases remained unmatched. CDR3 size: 15 residues. The CDR3 sequence is CASRDLRDSLYEQYF. The CDR3 bases are TGTGCCAGCAGAGATCTCCGGGACAGCCTCTACGAGCAGTACTTC.

The chain employs TRBV27 and TRBJ2-3, with D possibly being TRBD1 (5 bases). Germline CDR1 reads MNHEY; CDR2 reads SMNVEV (reference sequence). The CDR3 totals 14 residues. Trimming took 6 bases from V and 7 from J, leaving 17 bases between them. The CDR3 nucleotides are TGTGCCAGCAGCCCTCTTTGGGGCGCGAATACGCAGTATTTT. As protein: CASSPLWGANTQYF.

This clonotype showed up just a few times. This rearrangement joins TRBV7-8 to TRBJ1-2; 11 bases map to TRBD1. CDR1 is SGHVS and CDR2 is FQNEAQ in the germline V gene. The CDR3 totals 15 residues. V lost 1 base, J lost 8 bases, and 6 bases stayed unmatched. The CDR3 nucleotides are TGTGCCAGCAGCTTAGGGGGACAGGGGGTAGGCGGCTACACCTTC. Amino acids: CASSLGGQGVGGYTF.

This clonotype has just a few counts. The chain is built from TRBV5-1 and TRBJ2-3; TRBD2 matches 8 bases. CDR3 size: 15 residues. Germline V gene lookup returns CDR1 SGHRS and CDR2 YFSETQ. Trimming at V came to 1 base and at J to 6 bases, leaving 7 bases not matched to a gene. The CDR3 nucleotides are TGCGCCAGCAGCTTGTGGCTAGCGGGCGACGATACGCAGTATTTT. Amino acids: CASSLWLAGDDTQYF. The full variable domain, completed using reference TRBV5-1 and TRBJ2-3, is KAGVTQTPRYLIKTRGQQVTLSCSPISGHRSVSWYQQTPGQGLQFLFEYFSETQRNKGNFPGRFSGRQFSNSRSEMNVSTLELGDSALYLCASSLWLAGDDTQYFGPGTRLTVL.

The table lists this clonotype with a few counts. The chain couples TRBV19 to TRBJ2-7; the match to TRBD1 covers 7 bases. The germline gives CDR1 LNHDA, CDR2 SQIVND (reference sequence). This CDR3 contains 15 residues. J lost 2 bases, V lost 2 bases, and 6 bases had no gene match. CDR3 nucleotide sequence: TGTGCCAGTAGTATATACGCAGGGGGAACCTACGAGCAGTACTTC. Encoded protein: CASSIYAGGTYEQYF.